This T cell receptor beta chain was observed in a study of PD-1 blockade in classical Hodgkin lymphoma. Time point reported: cycle 4 day 1 (C4D1), after 6 weeks of nivolumab. Relapses following autologous stem cell transplantation were seen in all patients, with brentuximab vedotin exposure varying. Best response was recorded as complete response, partial response or progressive disease. The method was immunoSEQ multiplex PCR; TCRdb's version includes in-frame clones alone and lacks a portion of them. The sample has 90,000 to 140,000 clones, approximately 89% seen once. Whole-study results and caveats: The study found complete responders had baseline diversity similar to newly diagnosed patients. There was a significant rise in CD4+ TCR diversity by C4D1, with no such rise for CD8+.

CDR3 length: 15 residues. V was cut by 2 bases and J by 8 bases, with 18 bases left in between. Germline values: CDR1 MGHDK, CDR2 SYGVNS. About this clone itself: Its antigen is as yet unknown.

The input for sequencing was peripheral blood mononuclear cells (PBMCs), taken before the fourth cycle of nivolumab. The source of this sequence is a human donor with classical Hodgkin lymphoma. V and J are TRBV25-1 and TRBJ1-1; D uncertain. The CDR3 DNA reads as TGTGCCAGCAGTGAAGGCCAATGGAGTGCCGCCGAAGCTTTCTTT. Amino acid sequence: CASSEGQWSAAEAFF. The variable domain in full, completed from reference TRBV25-1 and TRBJ1-1, reads EADIYQTPRYLVIGTGKKITLECSQTMGHDKMYWYQQDPGMELHLIHYSYGVNSTEKGDLSSESTVSRIRTEHFPLTLESARPSHTSQYLCASSEGQWSAAEAFFGQGTRLTVV.